This T cell receptor beta chain was recorded in a study of neurological immune-mediated disorders. MiXCR, applied by TCRdb to the 5' RACE reads, yields one record per CDR3 protein. The sample has 40,000 to 55,000 distinct CDR3 sequences; about 5.8% are singletons. This clonotype was seen at least ten times. Looked up from germline, CDR1 is SGDLS and CDR2 is YYNGEE. V was clipped by 2 bases and J by 2 bases, with 13 bases between them. The CDR3 totals 15 residues. Sequenced material: CD4+ T cells from blood. The chain has TRBV9 and TRBJ1-2; no clear D gene. This receptor was taken from a woman younger than 30 with multiple sclerosis. The CDR3 protein is CASSVRKGKNYGYTF. Here the CDR3 DNA reads TGTGCCAGCAGCGTGCGGAAAGGGAAGAACTATGGCTACACCTTC.